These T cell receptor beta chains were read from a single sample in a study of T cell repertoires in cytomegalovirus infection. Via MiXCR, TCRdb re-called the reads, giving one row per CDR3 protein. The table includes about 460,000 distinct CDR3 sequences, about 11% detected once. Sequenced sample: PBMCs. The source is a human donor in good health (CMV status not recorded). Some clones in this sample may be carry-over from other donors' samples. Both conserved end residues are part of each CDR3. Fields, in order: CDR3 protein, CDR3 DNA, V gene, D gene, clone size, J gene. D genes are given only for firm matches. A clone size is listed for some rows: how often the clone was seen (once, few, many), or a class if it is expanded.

CDR3: CASSLALRGYGYTF; DNA: TGTGCCAGCAGCTTAGCGCTAAGAGGGTATGGCTACACCTTC; V: TRBV7-9; D: NA; size: NA; J: TRBJ1-2
CDR3: CAISDFVASPGQGASSPLHF; DNA: TGTGCCATCAGTGATTTCGTTGCGTCCCCCGGACAGGGGGCAAGCTCACCCCTCCACTTT; V: TRBV10-3; D: TRBD1; size: many; J: TRBJ1-6
CDR3: CASSFGGATETQYF; DNA: TGCGCCAGCAGCTTCGGGGGGGCAACAGAGACCCAGTACTTC; V: TRBV5-1; D: TRBD2; size: few; J: TRBJ2-5
CDR3: CASSQDGAGKKFF; DNA: TGCGCCAGCAGCCAAGATGGGGCAGGGAAGAAGTTCTTC; V: TRBV4-1; D: NA; size: many; J: TRBJ2-1
CDR3: CASSLAHEQFF; DNA: TGTGCCAGCAGTTTAGCGCATGAGCAGTTCTTC; V: TRBV12-3/TRBV12-4; D: NA; size: many; J: TRBJ2-1
CDR3: CASSFSGSDGYNEQFF; DNA: TGTGCCAGCAGCTTTAGCGGGAGTGATGGGTACAATGAGCAGTTCTTC; V: TRBV7-2; D: TRBD2; size: many; J: TRBJ2-1
CDR3: CSALTGAAGELFF; DNA: TGCAGTGCCTTGACGGGGGCCGCCGGGGAGCTGTTTTTT; V: TRBV20-1; D: NA; size: NA; J: TRBJ2-2
CDR3: CASSPSPGRYEQYF; DNA: TGTGCCAGCAGCCCGTCCCCGGGACGATACGAGCAGTACTTC; V: TRBV7-3; D: NA; size: many; J: TRBJ2-7
CDR3: CASSPSRGTGANVLTF; DNA: TGTGCCAGCTCACCCTCCAGGGGGACTGGGGCCAACGTCCTGACTTTC; V: TRBV18; D: TRBD1; size: few; J: TRBJ2-6
CDR3: CSAPRGQGTEAFF; DNA: TGCAGTGCTCCCCGGGGGCAGGGTACTGAAGCTTTCTTT; V: TRBV20-1; D: NA; size: NA; J: TRBJ1-1
CDR3: CASSRDRIDNQPQHF; DNA: TGTGCCAGTAGCCGGGACAGAATTGACAATCAGCCCCAGCATTTT; V: TRBV19; D: TRBD1; size: many; J: TRBJ1-5
CDR3: CASSQQDYSRTDTQYF; DNA: TGCGCCAGCAGCCAACAGGACTACTCAAGAACAGATACGCAGTATTTT; V: TRBV5-1; D: NA; size: few; J: TRBJ2-3